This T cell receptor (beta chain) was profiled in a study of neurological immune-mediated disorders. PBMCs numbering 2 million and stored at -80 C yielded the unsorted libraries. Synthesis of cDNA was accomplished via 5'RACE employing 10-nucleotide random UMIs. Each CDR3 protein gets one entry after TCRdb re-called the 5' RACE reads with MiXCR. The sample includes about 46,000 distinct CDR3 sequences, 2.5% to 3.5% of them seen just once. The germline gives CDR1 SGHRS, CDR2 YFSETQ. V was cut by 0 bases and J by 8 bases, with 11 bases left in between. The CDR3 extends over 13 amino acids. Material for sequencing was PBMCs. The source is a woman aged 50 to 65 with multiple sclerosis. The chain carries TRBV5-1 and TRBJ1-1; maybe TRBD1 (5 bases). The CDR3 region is CASSLVATAEAFF. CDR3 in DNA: TGCGCCAGCAGCTTGGTCGCGACAGCAGAAGCTTTCTTT.